The 17 T cell receptor beta chains below all came from one sample that was sequenced in a study of OX40 agonist ivuxolimab in advanced cancers. Produced via immunoSEQ multiplex PCR; TCRdb's table is partial and in-frame only. In the table there are just under 20,000 clones, around 80% of which are singletons. This specimen consisted of CD4+ or CD8+ T cells sorted from blood, obtained in a trial of the OX40 agonist ivuxolimab. These receptors all stem from an adult with an advanced solid tumor such as melanoma, head and neck, liver or kidney cancer.

The chain links TRBV30 to TRBJ2-7, with D unresolved. This CDR3 region has 14 residues. The V gene lost 1 base and the J gene lost 0 bases, with 10 bases spanning the gap. Germline lookup yields CDR1 GTSNPN and CDR2 SVGIG (reference sequence). The CDR3 region has the DNA TGTGCCTGGAGTGGAACGGCAGCCTCCTACGAGCAGTACTTC. Translating it yields CAWSGTAASYEQYF.

The CDR3 DNA sequence: TGTGCCAGCAGCTTGGTGGGCCAGAACACCGGGGAGCTGTTTTTT. Amino acids: CASSLVGQNTGELFF. This chain links TRBV5-6 with TRBJ2-2; D gene unclear. CDR3 length equals 15 residues. V lost 0 bases and J lost 1, with 7 bases in between. Germline CDR1 is SGHDT and CDR2 is YYEEEE.

This chain uses TRBV9 with TRBJ2-2; maybe TRBD1 (6 bases). The ends were cut back, 0 bases at V and 3 bases at J, with 6 bases in the middle. The CDR3 runs to 14 residues. Germline V gene lookup returns CDR1 SGDLS and CDR2 YYNGEE. CDR3 sequence: CASSVDRDTGELFF. In nucleotides, the CDR3 is TGTGCCAGCAGCGTAGACAGGGACACCGGGGAGCTGTTTTTT.

This clone has just a few counts. V and J are TRBV28 and TRBJ2-2, with D unresolved. Per germline, CDR1 MDHEN and CDR2 SYDVKM. The V gene lost 6 bases and the J gene lost 4 bases, with 9 bases spanning the gap. The CDR3 sequence is 13 residues long. The CDR3 DNA is TGTGCCAGCAGCTACCTTAGCACCGGGGAGCTGTTTTTT. Translating gives CASSYLSTGELFF.

The V call is TRBV7-8, the J call TRBJ2-7, with 8 bases identical to TRBD1. The CDR3 is 15 amino acids. Germline values: CDR1 SGHVS, CDR2 FQNEAQ. J was trimmed by 2 bases and V by 5 bases; bases with no gene match: 8. The CDR3 DNA reads as TGTGCCAGCAGCAAGGACAGGGCCACTCCCTACGAGCAGTACTTC. Protein product: CASSKDRATPYEQYF.

The chain couples TRBV6-1 to TRBJ1-5; D might be TRBD1 (5 bases). V shed 2 bases and J shed 0 bases, with 8 bases lying between them. In germline, CDR1 is MNHNS, CDR2 SASEGT. The CDR3 contains 15 residues. CDR3 protein: CASSENRHSNQPQHF. The CDR3 bases are TGTGCCAGCAGTGAAAACAGGCATAGCAATCAGCCCCAGCATTTT.

The CDR3 loop reads CASSEYGGTQYF. The CDR3 region has the DNA TGTGCCAGCAGCGAGTACGGAGGTACGCAGTATTTT. The chain combines TRBV7-2 with TRBJ2-3; a possible D gene is TRBD2 (5 bases). CDR3 length equals 12 residues. Germline values: CDR1 SGHTA, CDR2 FQGNSA. V shed 5 bases and J shed 8 bases, with 11 bases lying between them.

This chain links TRBV19 with TRBJ2-6, with D unclear. V dropped 4 bases and J dropped 1 base, with 8 bases sitting between them. CDR1 and CDR2 (germline): LNHDA, SQIVND (reference sequence). The CDR3 is made up of 15 amino acids. The CDR3 DNA sequence: TGTGCCAGTAGTAGAAGTCCATCTGGGGCCAACGTCCTGACTTTC. It is translated as CASSRSPSGANVLTF.

This chain joins TRBV30 and TRBJ2-7; D remains ambiguous. The CDR3 totals 18 residues. In germline, CDR1 is GTSNPN, CDR2 SVGIG (reference sequence). Trimming pared 3 bases from V and 1 base from J, leaving 25 bases between. DNA of the CDR3: TGTGCCTGGAGAGCAAATACGGCATGGGGTGGATTTTCCTACGAGCAGTACTTC. It encodes CAWRANTAWGGFSYEQYF.

The chain employs TRBV2 and TRBJ2-5; D ambiguous. The germline V and J ends were trimmed by 4 bases and 5 bases, with 8 bases remaining between them. The CDR3 runs to 12 residues. Germline V gene data show CDR1 as SNHLY and CDR2 as FYNNEI. Here the CDR3 reads CASSVSVETQYF. The CDR3 coding sequence is TGTGCCAGCAGTGTTTCGGTTGAGACCCAGTACTTC.

The chain is built from TRBV6-7 and TRBJ1-5; TRBD1 matches 10 bases. TRBV6-7 is treated as an ORF (open reading frame) with a function not yet certain. V shed 1 base and J 6 bases; nucleotides not matched to a gene: 6. The CDR3 runs 16 residues. The CDR3 sequence is CASSYYRDRGPQPQHF. In DNA, the CDR3 is TGTGCCAGCAGTTACTACCGGGACAGGGGTCCTCAGCCCCAGCATTTT.

V is TRBV19 and J is TRBJ2-7, with 12 nucleotides matching TRBD2. CDR1 is LNHDA and CDR2 is SQIVND in the germline V gene (reference sequence). The CDR3 runs to 15 residues. V lost 4 bases to trimming and J lost 2 bases; unmatched junction nucleotides: 3. The CDR3 sequence is CASSTGLAGTYEQYF. As DNA, the CDR3 is TGTGCCAGTAGTACCGGACTAGCGGGGACCTACGAGCAGTACTTC.

V is TRBV15 and J is TRBJ1-6; the match to TRBD1 covers 8 bases. CDR3 length: 15 residues. Germline V lookup: CDR1 LNHNV, CDR2 YYDKDF (reference sequence). V was clipped by 1 base and J by 12 bases; unmatched bases: 8. This CDR3 reads CATSRGSGQGGPLHF. CDR3 sequence (DNA): TGTGCCACCAGCAGAGGCAGCGGACAGGGAGGACCCCTCCACTTT.

This clone was seen a single time. The chain uses TRBV18 and TRBJ2-5; the D is unclear. The V gene lost 4 bases and the J gene lost 0 bases, with 6 bases spanning the gap. The CDR3 covers 13 residues. CDR1 and CDR2 (germline): KGHSH, LQKENI. The CDR3 DNA is TGTGCCAGCTCACAGACGGACCAAGAGACCCAGTACTTC. It encodes CASSQTDQETQYF.

V usage is TRBV2 and J usage is TRBJ2-1; 9 bases map to TRBD2. V shed 6 bases and J 6 bases; nucleotides not matched to a gene: 6. This CDR3 is 14 amino acids long. Germline-derived CDR1 and CDR2 are SNHLY and FYNNEI. In nucleotides, the CDR3 is TGTGCCAGCAGGGAGCGGGAGGACCCCAATGAGCAGTTCTTC. Residues: CASREREDPNEQFF.

V gene TRBV7-3 combines with J gene TRBJ1-6, with unresolved D. Germline assignment: CDR1 SGHTA and CDR2 FQGTGA. This CDR3 is built from 16 residues. V shed 2 bases and J shed 2 bases, with 10 bases lying between them. CDR3 sequence reads: CASSLRRVPYNSPLHF. CDR3 bases: TGTGCCAGCAGCTTACGCCGGGTCCCCTATAATTCACCCCTCCACTTT.

This chain connects TRBV27 to TRBJ1-2, with unresolved D. The CDR3 length is 13 residues. Trimming stripped 2 bases from V and 4 bases from J, with 8 bases between. Per germline, CDR1 MNHEY and CDR2 SMNVEV (reference sequence). CDR3 loop: CASSLGASYGYTF. The CDR3 nucleotides are TGTGCCAGCAGTTTAGGAGCCTCCTATGGCTACACCTTC.